A single sample gave rise to the 21 T cell receptor beta chains below, sequenced in a study of T cell changes during pregnancy in multiple sclerosis. The table came from immunoSEQ multiplex PCR; TCRdb's copy has only in-frame clones and leaves some out. The profile shows about 70,000 clones, about 95% of them singletons. The specimen was peripheral blood, collected in the third trimester of pregnancy. The receptors shown here come from a female donor with multiple sclerosis, enrolled in a pregnancy study.

J is TRBJ2-7 and V is TRBV5-6, with D perhaps TRBD1 (6 bases). V lost 1 base and J 2 bases, leaving 16 bases between the germline ends. The CDR3 sequence is 16 residues long. Looked up from germline, CDR1 is SGHDT and CDR2 is YYEEEE. In DNA, the CDR3 is TGTGCCAGCAGCTTGTCGCCCAGGGGTGTAACCTACGAGCAGTACTTC. Translation: CASSLSPRGVTYEQYF. The variable domain in full, with the rest retrieved from reference TRBV5-6 and TRBJ2-7, is DAGVTQSPTHLIKTRGQQVTLRCSPKSGHDTVSWYQQALGQGPQFIFQYYEEEERQRGNFPDRFSGHQFPNYSSELNVNALLLGDSALYLCASSLSPRGVTYEQYFGPGTRLTVT.

The CDR3 DNA follows: TGTGCCAGCAGTTACCTTGGGACTTCAATTGAAGCTTTCTTT. Translation gives CASSYLGTSIEAFF. The chain combines TRBV6-5 with TRBJ1-1; D is possibly TRBD1 (5 bases). Trimming left V 2 bases short and J 7 bases short, with 14 bases between. The germline CDR1 and CDR2 sequences are MNHEY and SVGAGI. The CDR3 totals 14 residues.

The CDR3 region is CASSLEVSGGVYNEQFF. The DNA for the CDR3 is TGTGCCAGCAGCTTAGAGGTTTCGGGGGGGGTCTACAATGAGCAGTTCTTC. The chain uses TRBV7-2 and TRBJ2-1; 8 bases match TRBD2. V was pared by 1 base and J by 3 bases, with 8 bases of the junction left unmatched. The CDR3 extends over 17 amino acids. Germline lookup yields CDR1 SGHTA and CDR2 FQGNSA.

For this clone: Other DNA sequences in the sample encode the same CDR3. This chain connects TRBV6-5 to TRBJ1-4; 10 bases match TRBD1. Per germline, CDR1 MNHEY and CDR2 SVGAGI. The CDR3 spans 14 residues. V was pared by 6 bases and J by 6 bases, with 4 bases of the junction left unmatched. The CDR3 sequence: CASRRTGGDEKLFF. CDR3 nucleotides: TGTGCCAGCAGGCGGACAGGGGGGGATGAAAAACTGTTTTTT.

V gene TRBV9 combines with J gene TRBJ1-5; tentatively, D is TRBD1 (5 bases). Trimming took 3 bases from V and 0 from J, leaving 10 bases between them. Germline values: CDR1 SGDLS, CDR2 YYNGEE. This CDR3 comprises 15 residues. The chain's CDR3 is CASSAGGYSNQPQHF. The CDR3 DNA is TGTGCCAGCAGCGCCGGGGGATATAGCAATCAGCCCCAGCATTTT.

This chain links TRBV9 with TRBJ2-7; D gene ambiguous. Germline-derived CDR1 and CDR2 are SGDLS and YYNGEE. The CDR3 extends over 13 amino acids. V lost 5 bases, J lost 1 base, and 10 bases lay in between. The CDR3 sequence: CASSPGVSYEQYF. As DNA, the CDR3 is TGTGCCAGCAGTCCTGGAGTGTCCTACGAGCAGTACTTC.

The J gene is TRBJ2-5, the V gene TRBV13, with 8 bases matching TRBD2. The CDR3 is made up of 14 amino acids. CDR1 and CDR2 (germline): PRHDT, FYEKMQ (reference sequence). J gave up 3 bases and V 0 bases, and 0 bases lay outside the gene matches. The CDR3 DNA reads as TGTGCCAGCAGCTTAGGACTAGCGGAAGAGACCCAGTACTTC. Residues: CASSLGLAEETQYF.

The V and J genes are TRBV14 and TRBJ2-7; 7 bases match TRBD1. V trimming: 0 bases; J trimming: 2 bases; junction bases outside the gene matches: 1. Germline CDR1 and CDR2: SGHDN and FVKESK. The CDR3 totals 14 residues. The CDR3 nucleotides read TGTGCCAGCAGCCAAGAACAGGGGCCCTACGAGCAGTACTTC. Translation gives CASSQEQGPYEQYF.

The rearrangement uses TRBV6-5 and TRBJ1-2; TRBD1 agrees at 10 bases. The V gene end was trimmed by 6 bases and the J gene end by 8 bases; junction bases not matched to a gene: 12. The CDR3 is 15 residues long. Germline CDR1 is MNHEY and CDR2 is SVGAGI. The CDR3 spells CASRVLIDRGRGYTF. The DNA of the CDR3 is TGTGCCAGCAGGGTCTTGATAGACAGGGGGCGAGGCTACACCTTC.

V and J are TRBV9 and TRBJ2-7; 9 nucleotides match TRBD1. In germline, CDR1 is SGDLS, CDR2 YYNGEE. The CDR3 length is 13 residues. Germline trimming cut 4 bases from V and 4 bases from J; bases unmatched to any gene: 3. CDR3 sequence reads: CASSSGQGYEQYF. The CDR3 nucleotides are TGTGCCAGCAGCTCGGGACAGGGATACGAGCAGTACTTC.

V gene TRBV11-2 combines with J gene TRBJ1-2, with D perhaps TRBD1 (6 bases). V lost 5 bases, J lost 6 bases, and 19 bases lay in between. The CDR3 runs to 15 residues. Germline assignment: CDR1 SGHAT and CDR2 FQNNGV. CDR3 coding DNA: TGTGCCAGCAGCGGACGGACAGAGAGGGTACATGGCTACACCTTC. The encoded protein is CASSGRTERVHGYTF.

V gene TRBV29-1 combines with J gene TRBJ2-7; weak D call: TRBD1 (6 bases). This CDR3 contains 13 residues. Looked up from germline, CDR1 is SQVTM and CDR2 is ANQGSEA. V was clipped by 7 bases and J by 3 bases, with 16 bases between them. CDR3 bases: TGCAGCGCCCAGGACTCCAGGGGCTACGAGCAGTACTTC. Translating gives CSAQDSRGYEQYF.

This chain links TRBV10-1 with TRBJ2-3; D possibly corresponds to TRBD1 (6 bases). This CDR3 is built from 16 residues. The V end was cut by 8 bases, the J end by 4 bases, with 22 bases between. Germline V gene lookup returns CDR1 WNHNN and CDR2 SYGVQD (reference sequence). CDR3 nucleotide sequence: TGCGCCAGCGCCCTCCCACGGACAGCAGTTTCAGATACGCAGTATTTT. It is translated as CASALPRTAVSDTQYF.

The V call is TRBV12-5, the J call TRBJ2-7, with TRBD2 identical over 14 bases. This CDR3 is built from 14 residues. In germline, CDR1 is LGHNT, CDR2 FRNRAP. The J segment lost 7 bases and the V segment lost 3 bases, leaving 2 bases of the junction unmatched. CDR3 sequence: CASGLGTSGGEQYF. In DNA form, the CDR3 reads TGTGCTAGTGGTTTAGGGACTAGCGGGGGAGAGCAGTACTTC.

This CDR3 reads CASSGGTVTNGYTF. DNA of the CDR3: TGTGCCAGCAGCGGGGGGACAGTAACAAATGGCTACACCTTC. The chain links TRBV9 to TRBJ1-2; 7 bases are a match to TRBD1. The CDR3 runs 14 residues. V gave up 3 bases and J gave up 6 bases; unmatched junction bases: 8. From germline, CDR1 is SGDLS and CDR2 YYNGEE.

The chain combines TRBV7-9 with TRBJ2-6; D perhaps matches TRBD2 (5 bases). The V end lost 5 bases, the J end lost 3 bases, and 17 bases lay between the germline ends. Germline loops: CDR1 SEHNR, CDR2 FQNEAQ (reference sequence). The CDR3 is 17 amino acids. The CDR3 DNA is TGTGCCAGCAGCCCCCTACCGAGGGTGAATGGGGCCAACGTCCTGACTTTC. Amino acids: CASSPLPRVNGANVLTF.

In its sample, this clone was seen a few times. The chain employs TRBV7-9 and TRBJ2-5; the D gene is possibly TRBD2 (7 bases). This CDR3 is 15 amino acids long. The germline CDR1 and CDR2 sequences are SEHNR and FQNEAQ (reference sequence). Between the trimmed V and J ends, which lost 2 bases and 5 bases, there was a span of 15 bases. Here the CDR3 reads CASSLSGAGAETQYF. The CDR3 coding sequence is TGTGCCAGCAGCTTAAGCGGGGCGGGGGCTGAGACCCAGTACTTC.

The V gene is TRBV7-9, the J gene TRBJ2-7, with 8 bases identical to TRBD1. V shed 4 bases and J 4 bases; nucleotides not matched to a gene: 6. The CDR3 covers 14 residues. CDR1 and CDR2 (germline): SEHNR, FQNEAQ (reference sequence). The CDR3 sequence: CASSSRTGSYEQYF. In nucleotides, the CDR3 is TGTGCCAGCAGCTCTCGGACAGGGAGTTACGAGCAGTACTTC. The full variable domain, with the rest looked up from reference TRBV7-9 and TRBJ2-7, is DTGVSQNPRHKITKRGQNVTFRCDPISEHNRLYWYRQTLGQGPEFLTYFQNEAQLEKSRLLSDRFSAERPKGSFSTLEIQRTEQGDSAMYLCASSSRTGSYEQYFGPGTRLTVT.

The chain links TRBV4-2 to TRBJ2-7; the D gene is possibly TRBD2 (6 bases). In germline, CDR1 is LGHNA, CDR2 YNFKEQ. Deletions cut 2 bases from V and 6 bases from J, with 20 bases between. CDR3 length equals 16 residues. CDR3 sequence reads: CASSQPPGLVSGEQYF. CDR3 nucleotide sequence: TGTGCCAGCAGCCAACCCCCGGGACTGGTTTCCGGCGAGCAGTACTTC.

In regard to this clone: This same CDR3 is encoded by further DNA sequences in the sample. V and J are TRBV14 and TRBJ1-1; a weak D match, TRBD1 (5 bases). The ends were cut back, 4 bases at V and 1 base at J, with 7 bases in the middle. The CDR3 has 13 amino acids. The germline V gene has CDR1 SGHDN and CDR2 FVKESK. This CDR3 reads CASSRQPNTEAFF. CDR3 nucleotide sequence: TGTGCCAGCAGCCGACAGCCGAACACTGAAGCTTTCTTT. The whole variable domain, filled in from reference TRBV14 and TRBJ1-1, reads EAGVTQFPSHSVIEKGQTVTLRCDPISGHDNLYWYRRVMGKEIKFLLHFVKESKQDESGMPNNRFLAERTGGTYSTLKVQPAELEDSGVYFCASSRQPNTEAFFGQGTRLTVV.

The J gene is TRBJ2-2, the V gene TRBV19; 11 nucleotides line up with TRBD1. CDR3 size: 14 residues. J lost 8 bases, V lost 6 bases, and 5 bases had no gene match. Germline CDR1 reads LNHDA; CDR2 reads SQIVND (reference sequence). CDR3 sequence (DNA): TGTGCCAGTAGCTTCGGACAGGGGGCTGGGGAGCTGTTTTTT. It specifies CASSFGQGAGELFF.